Below are 32 T cell receptor beta chains sequenced from a single sample in a study of blood T cell repertoires in COVID-19. Clones were sequenced by immunoSEQ multiplex PCR, and TCRdb holds only the in-frame ones, with some missing. The data hold over 200,000 clones, with around 86% observed a single time. Sequencing used peripheral blood. The receptors derive from a human donor in a cohort sampled during active COVID-19.

This clone has only one observation. The chain recombines TRBV28 with TRBJ2-1; 8 nucleotides line up with TRBD2. Unmatched junction bases numbered 6, after V lost 7 bases and J lost 4 bases. Germline V gene sequence: CDR1 MDHEN, CDR2 SYDVKM. This CDR3 has 14 residues. The CDR3 protein is CASKTSGAYNEQFF. The CDR3 DNA reads as TGTGCCAGCAAAACTAGCGGAGCTTACAATGAGCAGTTCTTC.

This clone was seen only once. The J gene is TRBJ2-5, the V gene TRBV7-2; 15 bases map to TRBD2. The germline V gene encodes CDR1 SGHTA and CDR2 FQGNSA. The CDR3 runs to 16 residues. The V segment lost 5 bases and the J segment 4 bases; nucleotides outside the gene matches: 5. CDR3 sequence reads: CASSAGLAGGRETQYF. CDR3 DNA sequence: TGTGCCAGCAGCGCGGGACTAGCGGGAGGTCGAGAGACCCAGTACTTC.

This chain links TRBV18 with TRBJ1-1; D remains ambiguous. The CDR3 is 17 amino acids. Germline lookup yields CDR1 KGHSH and CDR2 LQKENI. The V end was cut by 3 bases, the J end by 1 base, with 18 bases between. This chain's CDR3 is CASSPALGGLGNTEAFF. In DNA form, the CDR3 reads TGTGCCAGCTCACCGGCCCTGGGCGGGCTCGGGAACACTGAAGCTTTCTTT. The variable domain in full, with the rest retrieved from reference TRBV18 and TRBJ1-1, is NAGVMQNPRHLVRRRGQEARLRCSPMKGHSHVYWYRQLPEEGLKFMVYLQKENIIDESGMPKERFSAEFPKEGPSILRIQQVVRGDSAAYFCASSPALGGLGNTEAFFGQGTRLTVV.

The chain combines TRBV28 with TRBJ1-1, with unresolved D. The V end lost 5 bases, the J end lost 8 bases, and 21 bases lay between the germline ends. The CDR3 is 15 residues long. The germline CDR1 and CDR2 sequences are MDHEN and SYDVKM. CDR3 amino acids: CASSPRFTGKKEAFF. As DNA, the CDR3 is TGTGCCAGCAGTCCGAGGTTTACGGGGAAAAAAGAAGCTTTCTTT. The entire variable domain, with the rest obtained from reference TRBV28 and TRBJ1-1, is as follows: DVKVTQSSRYLVKRTGEKVFLECVQDMDHENMFWYRQDPGLGLRLIYFSYDVKMKEKGDIPEGYSVSREKKERFSLILESASTNQTSMYLCASSPRFTGKKEAFFGQGTRLTVV.

The chain combines TRBV6-5 with TRBJ1-6; weak D call: TRBD1 (5 bases). CDR3 size: 13 residues. Trimming took 8 bases from V and 10 from J, leaving 15 bases between them. CDR1 is MNHEY, CDR2 SVGAGI, per germline. The DNA for the CDR3 is TGTGCCAGCGTTTTAGGGGTAGGATCACCCCTCCACTTT. Translated: CASVLGVGSPLHF.

The J gene is TRBJ2-1, the V gene TRBV6-1; 10 nucleotides line up with TRBD2. V trimming: 3 bases; J trimming: 7 bases; junction bases outside the gene matches: 6. CDR1 and CDR2 (germline): MNHNS, SASEGT. CDR3 length equals 15 residues. This CDR3 reads CASSDRSSGRNEQFF. The CDR3, as DNA: TGTGCCAGCAGTGATCGGTCTAGCGGGAGAAATGAGCAGTTCTTC.

This clone showed up just once. This chain joins TRBV4-1 and TRBJ1-2; no definite D call. From germline, CDR1 is MGHRA and CDR2 YSYEKL. The CDR3 has 17 residues. Trimming removed 1 base at V and 1 base at J, with 16 bases between. CDR3 amino acids: CASSQVREFPFNYGYTF. The CDR3 DNA is TGCGCCAGCAGCCAAGTTCGGGAGTTCCCCTTTAACTATGGCTACACCTTC.

The chain recombines TRBV5-5 with TRBJ1-2; D gene uncertain. Germline CDR1 reads SGHKS; CDR2 reads YYEKEE (reference sequence). The ends were cut back, 4 bases at V and 2 bases at J, with 15 bases in the middle. CDR3 length: 15 amino acids. CDR3 in amino acids: CASSPRQVRNYGYTF. The DNA of the CDR3 is TGTGCCAGCAGCCCCCGGCAGGTTCGCAACTATGGCTACACCTTC.

The chain couples TRBV5-6 to TRBJ2-7; the D gene is possibly TRBD2 (6 bases). The CDR3 spans 15 residues. Trimming left V 6 bases short and J 4 bases short, with 20 bases between. Per the germline V gene, CDR1 is SGHDT and CDR2 is YYEEEE. CDR3 bases: TGTGCCAGCACCACCGGGGGTGTGAGCGGATACGAGCAGTACTTC. This translates into CASTTGGVSGYEQYF. Full variable domain (rest looked up from reference TRBV5-6 and TRBJ2-7): DAGVTQSPTHLIKTRGQQVTLRCSPKSGHDTVSWYQQALGQGPQFIFQYYEEEERQRGNFPDRFSGHQFPNYSSELNVNALLLGDSALYLCASTTGGVSGYEQYFGPGTRLTVT.

The chain carries TRBV3-1 (or the pseudogene TRBV3-2) and TRBJ2-7; 10 positions match TRBD1. The CDR3 runs 16 residues. Losses at the gene ends were 2 bases for V and 2 bases for J; bases not matched to a gene: 6. Germline V gene lookup returns CDR1 LGHDT and CDR2 YNNKEL (reference sequence). The CDR3 is CASSQPWDRGPYEQYF. The CDR3 DNA is TGTGCCAGCAGCCAACCTTGGGACAGGGGCCCCTACGAGCAGTACTTC.

In DNA form, the CDR3 reads TGTGCCACCACACAGGGGGCGGGAAGCAATCAGCCCCAGCATTTT. This sequence encodes CATTQGAGSNQPQHF. The chain is built from TRBV27 and TRBJ1-5; 9 positions agree with TRBD1. This CDR3 has 15 residues. Looked up from germline, CDR1 is MNHEY and CDR2 is SMNVEV (reference sequence). The V segment lost 10 bases and the J segment 1 base; nucleotides outside the gene matches: 8.

This sequence joins TRBV28 and TRBJ1-1, with D perhaps TRBD1 (6 bases). CDR1 and CDR2 (germline): MDHEN, SYDVKM. The CDR3 has 15 residues. V gave up 7 bases and J gave up 0 bases, with 15 bases separating them. The DNA for the CDR3 is TGTGCCAGCATGCCGGATTGGGGGCTGAACACTGAAGCTTTCTTT. This gives the protein CASMPDWGLNTEAFF.

This rearrangement joins TRBV3-1 (or the pseudogene TRBV3-2) to TRBJ2-5, with unresolved D. V lost 8 bases to trimming and J lost 5 bases, with 12 bases between them. Germline V lookup: CDR1 LGHDT, CDR2 YNNKEL (reference sequence). CDR3 size: 12 residues. DNA for the CDR3: TGTGCCAGCGGTGGGCAGCTCGAGACCCAGTACTTC. This gives the protein CASGGQLETQYF.

This clone was seen once. The rearrangement uses TRBV6-5 and TRBJ1-1; D not resolved. The CDR3 has 15 amino acids. Germline loops: CDR1 MNHEY, CDR2 SVGAGI. The V gene lost 6 bases and the J gene lost 1 base, with 15 bases spanning the gap. CDR3 amino acids: CASSFGSWRNTEAFF. CDR3 coding DNA: TGTGCCAGCAGCTTCGGGAGCTGGAGGAACACTGAAGCTTTCTTT.

This clone was picked up one time. V gene TRBV28 combines with J gene TRBJ1-2, with 9 bases lining up with TRBD1. The CDR3 runs 15 residues. The V and J ends lost 5 bases and 5 bases, in that order; junction bases with no gene match: 9. Germline CDR1 reads MDHEN; CDR2 reads SYDVKM. The chain's CDR3 is CASSPYRGREYGYTF. In DNA, the CDR3 is TGTGCCAGCAGTCCTTACAGGGGGCGGGAATATGGCTACACCTTC.

V usage is TRBV5-6 and J usage is TRBJ2-7, with 9 bases fitting TRBD2. V shed 0 bases, J shed 0 bases, and the junction held 4 bases outside the gene matches. This CDR3 spans 16 amino acids. CDR1 is SGHDT and CDR2 is YYEEEE in the germline V gene. CDR3 in amino acids: CASSLGSSGSSYEQYF. CDR3 nucleotide sequence: TGTGCCAGCAGCTTGGGGAGTAGCGGGAGCTCCTACGAGCAGTACTTC.

The chain's CDR3 is CASSRQGGSGNTIYF. CDR3 nucleotide sequence: TGTGCCAGCAGTCGACAGGGTGGATCTGGAAACACCATATATTTT. This chain uses TRBV27 with TRBJ1-3, with 7 bases fitting TRBD1. The V gene end was trimmed by 5 bases and the J gene end by 1 base; junction bases not matched to a gene: 5. The CDR3 sequence is 15 residues long. The V gene's germline CDR1 is MNHEY and CDR2 SMNVEV (reference sequence).

The chain uses TRBV9 and TRBJ2-1; 7 bases are shared with TRBD1. CDR3 length equals 16 residues. The J segment lost 0 bases and the V segment lost 4 bases, leaving 7 bases of the junction unmatched. Germline V gives CDR1 SGDLS, CDR2 YYNGEE. The CDR3 DNA sequence: TGTGCCAGCAGCCCCCGGGACAGCTTCTCCTACAATGAGCAGTTCTTC. This encodes CASSPRDSFSYNEQFF.

The chain links TRBV7-6 to TRBJ2-7, with D perhaps matching TRBD2 (5 bases). V lost 1 base and J lost 2, with 9 bases in between. The CDR3 loop spans 14 amino acids. Germline V gene data show CDR1 as SGHVS and CDR2 as FNYEAQ. CDR3 sequence: CASSLGGLTYEQYF. CDR3 DNA: TGTGCCAGCAGCTTAGGTGGACTCACCTACGAGCAGTACTTC.

This clone was seen a handful of times. The gene calls are TRBV4-1 and TRBJ1-2; a possible D gene is TRBD1 (5 bases). The CDR3 length is 14 residues. Trimming removed 4 bases from V and 6 bases from J, with 15 bases in between. The germline V gene encodes CDR1 MGHRA and CDR2 YSYEKL. As DNA, the CDR3 is TGCGCCAGCAGCCCCATCGGGACTGCCGATGGCTACACCTTC. Residues: CASSPIGTADGYTF.

The chain employs TRBV30 and TRBJ2-1; tentative D call: TRBD2 (5 bases). The CDR3 is 12 amino acids. Germline V gives CDR1 GTSNPN, CDR2 SVGIG (reference sequence). Trimming took off 5 bases at V and 6 bases at J, with 11 bases between the two ends. The CDR3: CAWSPAANEQFF. CDR3 in DNA: TGTGCCTGGTCCCCAGCGGCCAATGAGCAGTTCTTC.

The genes are TRBV18 and TRBJ1-1; 7 nucleotides line up with TRBD1. The ends lost 3 bases at V and 5 bases at J; junction bases unmatched: 3. The CDR3 consists of 13 residues. Germline loops: CDR1 KGHSH, CDR2 LQKENI. The DNA for the CDR3 is TGTGCCAGCTCACCGGGACAGAGGACTGAAGCTTTCTTT. It translates to CASSPGQRTEAFF.

The rearrangement uses TRBV5-6 and TRBJ2-7; 11 nucleotides agree with TRBD1. The germline CDR1 and CDR2 sequences are SGHDT and YYEEEE. V lost 3 bases and J lost 0; bases outside the gene matches: 2. The CDR3 loop spans 15 amino acids. Here the CDR3 reads CASSSGTGGSYEQYF. CDR3 DNA sequence: TGTGCCAGCAGCTCCGGGACAGGGGGCTCCTACGAGCAGTACTTC.

The chain joins TRBV2 to TRBJ2-7, with 10 bases identical to TRBD2. J gave up 4 bases and V 4 bases, and 10 bases lay outside the gene matches. Germline values: CDR1 SNHLY, CDR2 FYNNEI. The CDR3 has 16 amino acids. In nucleotides, the CDR3 is TGTGCCAGCAGTGCTGCCCCAGCGGGAGGGTATTACGAGCAGTACTTC. Amino acid sequence: CASSAAPAGGYYEQYF.

This rearrangement joins TRBV4-2 to TRBJ2-1; the match to TRBD2 covers 11 bases. J gave up 10 bases and V 4 bases, and 15 bases lay outside the gene matches. The CDR3 is 17 amino acids. Germline CDR1 is LGHNA and CDR2 is YNFKEQ. The CDR3 nucleotides are TGTGCCAGCAGCCCCCAGGTAACGGGACTAGCGGTCCGGGAGCAGTTCTTC. Translation: CASSPQVTGLAVREQFF.

The rearrangement uses TRBV7-2 and TRBJ2-1; 11 bases are a match to TRBD2. The trim removed 1 base at V and 3 bases at J, leaving 2 bases unmatched. The CDR3 consists of 16 residues. The germline gives CDR1 SGHTA, CDR2 FQGNSA. CDR3 sequence reads: CASSLVGLAVYNEQFF. The CDR3 DNA follows: TGTGCCAGCAGCTTAGTGGGACTAGCGGTCTACAATGAGCAGTTCTTC.

This chain uses TRBV3-1 (or the pseudogene TRBV3-2) with TRBJ2-7; TRBD2 might be the D (5 bases). The V end lost 4 bases, the J end lost 3 bases, and 7 bases lay between the germline ends. Germline CDR1 LGHDT, CDR2 YNNKEL (reference sequence). This CDR3 comprises 12 residues. CDR3 bases: TGTGCCAGCAGCCGGACTGGCTACGAGCAGTACTTC. Amino acid sequence: CASSRTGYEQYF.

The V gene is TRBV5-1, the J gene TRBJ2-1; 11 bases line up with TRBD2. V gave up 4 bases and J gave up 4 bases; unmatched junction bases: 4. Germline CDR1 SGHRS, CDR2 YFSETQ. The CDR3 extends over 15 amino acids. This chain's CDR3 is CASSQLAGDYNEQFF. The CDR3 coding sequence is TGCGCCAGCAGCCAACTAGCGGGAGATTACAATGAGCAGTTCTTC.

V gene TRBV23-1 combines with J gene TRBJ1-2; D is possibly TRBD1 (6 bases). TRBV23-1 is classed as an ORF, of uncertain function. Trimming stripped 3 bases from V and 4 bases from J, with 15 bases between. CDR3 length: 15 residues. CDR3 protein: CASSQPARTVYGYTF. The CDR3 DNA reads as TGCGCCAGCAGTCAGCCTGCCCGGACAGTCTATGGCTACACCTTC.

The chain carries TRBV6-5 and TRBJ2-7; tentative D call: TRBD2 (6 bases). The CDR3 spans 16 residues. V gave up 4 bases and J gave up 0 bases, with 16 bases separating them. Germline V gene sequence: CDR1 MNHEY, CDR2 SVGAGI. This chain's CDR3 is CASSFRPSASSYEQYF. The CDR3 bases are TGTGCCAGCAGTTTTCGTCCTAGCGCGAGCTCCTACGAGCAGTACTTC.

The gene calls are TRBV7-9 and TRBJ1-1; D is ambiguous. The CDR3 is 11 residues long. Trimming left V 7 bases short and J 3 bases short, with 6 bases between. Germline V gene lookup returns CDR1 SEHNR and CDR2 FQNEAQ (reference sequence). The CDR3 region is CASNSYTEAFF. As DNA, the CDR3 is TGTGCCAGCAACAGTTACACTGAAGCTTTCTTT.

The gene calls are TRBV2 and TRBJ2-7, with a weak D call TRBD2 (6 bases). CDR1 is SNHLY and CDR2 is FYNNEI in the germline V gene. V was trimmed by 8 bases and J by 4 bases, leaving 15 bases between them. The CDR3 totals 13 residues. The CDR3 coding sequence is TGTGCCAGCTGGGGGGACCGAGGGTACGAGCAGTACTTC. As protein: CASWGDRGYEQYF.